The clone carrying this T cell receptor (beta chain) was seen a handful of times. Extraction of RNA preceded its reverse transcription into cDNA, which served as the sequencing template. Here immunoSEQ multiplex PCR was the method, and the copy in TCRdb shows in-frame clones only, minus some. The profile shows 110,000 or so clones, 55% to 65% of them singletons. There are 14 residues in the CDR3. Germline V gene data show CDR1 as GTSNPN and CDR2 as SVGIG (reference sequence). V dropped 4 bases and J dropped 2 bases, with 15 bases sitting between them. This sample was included in a study of CD8+ T cells in alopecia areata.

This TCR was recovered from a human donor in good health. Sample: CD4+ T cells sorted from blood. The V call is TRBV30, the J call TRBJ2-7; D may correspond to TRBD1 or TRBD2 (5 bases each). For the CDR3, the DNA is TGTGCCTGGACCCTGAGAGGGGATACCTACGAGCAGTACTTC. Its protein product is CAWTLRGDTYEQYF.